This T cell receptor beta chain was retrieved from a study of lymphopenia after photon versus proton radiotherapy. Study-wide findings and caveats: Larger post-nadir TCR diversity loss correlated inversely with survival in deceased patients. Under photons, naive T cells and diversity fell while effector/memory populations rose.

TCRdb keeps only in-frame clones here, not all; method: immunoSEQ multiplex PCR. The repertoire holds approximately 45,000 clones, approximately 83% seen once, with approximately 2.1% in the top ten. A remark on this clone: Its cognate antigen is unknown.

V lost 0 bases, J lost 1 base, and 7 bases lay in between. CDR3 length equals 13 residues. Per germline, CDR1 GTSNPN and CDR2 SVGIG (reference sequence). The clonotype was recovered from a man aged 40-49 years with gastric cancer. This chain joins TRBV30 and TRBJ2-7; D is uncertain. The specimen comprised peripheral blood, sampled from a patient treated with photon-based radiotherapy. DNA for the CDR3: TGTGCCTGGAGTGTAGACGGATCCTACGAGCAGTACTTC. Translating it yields CAWSVDGSYEQYF.